What follows are 5 T cell receptor beta chains derived from one specimen sequenced in a study of identical twins. Via MiXCR, TCRdb re-called the 5' RACE reads, giving one row per CDR3 protein. The repertoire holds 400,000 to 500,000 distinct CDR3 sequences, around a sixth seen once, with 9.5% to 15% in the top ten. The sequenced sample was naive T cells sorted from blood. The source is a man in his fifties in good health.

This clonotype has only a few counts. V gene TRBV5-6 combines with J gene TRBJ2-7; 8 bases are a match to TRBD2. V trimming: 0 bases; J trimming: 6 bases; junction bases outside the gene matches: 5. The germline V gene encodes CDR1 SGHDT and CDR2 YYEEEE. CDR3 length: 14 residues. The chain's CDR3 is CASSLGAGGAEQYF. CDR3 DNA sequence: TGTGCCAGCAGCTTGGGCGCGGGAGGTGCCGAGCAGTACTTC.

On this clonotype: A read error may be the cause here, since a much bigger clone is one base away. This chain connects TRBV5-8 to TRBJ1-1; TRBD1 agrees at 10 bases. Germline CDR1 and CDR2: SGHTS and YDEGEE. The CDR3 contains 13 residues. The J segment lost 4 bases and the V segment lost 3 bases, leaving 0 bases of the junction unmatched. The CDR3 DNA is TGTGCCAGCAGCTGGGACAGGGGCACTGAAGCTTTCTTT. Translation: CASSWDRGTEAFF.

Many counts were recorded for this clonotype. V gene TRBV20-1 combines with J gene TRBJ2-2; 7 bases match TRBD2. The J segment lost 6 bases and the V segment lost 6 bases, leaving 10 bases of the junction unmatched. CDR1 and CDR2 from the germline V gene are DFQATT and SNEGSKA (reference sequence). The CDR3 runs to 14 residues. As DNA, the CDR3 is TGCAGTGCCCGGCCGGGAGGATCGGCCGGGGAGCTGTTTTTT. It translates to CSARPGGSAGELFF.

The rearrangement uses TRBV14 and TRBJ1-6; D unresolved. Germline CDR1 and CDR2: SGHDN and FVKESK. V lost 0 bases and J lost 11, with 8 bases in between. The CDR3 is 13 residues long. Here the CDR3 reads CASSQDRYAPLHF. The CDR3 nucleotides read TGTGCCAGCAGCCAAGATCGGTACGCACCCCTCCACTTT.

This clonotype was seen many times. The chain carries TRBV20-1 and TRBJ2-5; D ambiguous. The ends were cut back, 7 bases at V and 2 bases at J, with 20 bases in the middle. The germline gives CDR1 DFQATT, CDR2 SNEGSKA (reference sequence). This CDR3 has 15 amino acids. CDR3 DNA sequence: TGCAGTGTACCCCCCGGATACGGCGTTCAAGAGACCCAGTACTTC. Its protein product is CSVPPGYGVQETQYF.